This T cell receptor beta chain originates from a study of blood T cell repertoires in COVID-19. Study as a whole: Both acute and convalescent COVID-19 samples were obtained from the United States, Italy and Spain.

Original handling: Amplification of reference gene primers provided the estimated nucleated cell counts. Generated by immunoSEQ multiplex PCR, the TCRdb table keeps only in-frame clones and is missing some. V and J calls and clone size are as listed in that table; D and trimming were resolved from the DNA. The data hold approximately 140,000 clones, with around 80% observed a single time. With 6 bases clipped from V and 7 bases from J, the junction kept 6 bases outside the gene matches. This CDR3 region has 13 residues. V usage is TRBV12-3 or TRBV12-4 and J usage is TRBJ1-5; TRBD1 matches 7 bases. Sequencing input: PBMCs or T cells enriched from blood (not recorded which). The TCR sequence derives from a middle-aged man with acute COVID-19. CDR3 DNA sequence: TGTGCCAGCAGCGACAGGGTCCCGCAGCCCCAGCATTTT. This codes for CASSDRVPQPQHF.